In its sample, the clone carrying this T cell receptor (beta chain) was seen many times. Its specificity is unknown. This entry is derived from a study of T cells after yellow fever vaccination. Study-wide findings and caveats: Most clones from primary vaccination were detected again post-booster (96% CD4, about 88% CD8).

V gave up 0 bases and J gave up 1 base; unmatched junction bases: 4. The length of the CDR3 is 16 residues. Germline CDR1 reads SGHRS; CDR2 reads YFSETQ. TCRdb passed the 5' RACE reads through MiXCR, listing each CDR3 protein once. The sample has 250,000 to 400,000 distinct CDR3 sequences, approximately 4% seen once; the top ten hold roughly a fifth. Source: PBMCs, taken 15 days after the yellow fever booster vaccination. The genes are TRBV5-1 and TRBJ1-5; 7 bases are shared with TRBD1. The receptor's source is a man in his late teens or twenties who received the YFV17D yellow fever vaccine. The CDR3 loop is CASSLVVTGSNQPQHF. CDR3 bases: TGCGCCAGCAGCTTGGTGGTGACAGGGAGCAATCAGCCCCAGCATTTT.